The entry that follows covers one TCR beta chain sequence. This entry comes from a study of blood T cell repertoires in COVID-19. Turning to the study itself: Samples representing acute and convalescent COVID-19 were sourced from the United States, Italy and Spain. T cells, B-cell-depleted T cells, or PBMCs supplied cDNA or gDNA.

This CDR3 region has 11 residues. V gave up 7 bases and J gave up 2 bases, with 6 bases separating them. Germline V gene lookup returns CDR1 SNHLY and CDR2 FYNNEI. Assignment of participants to cohorts was predicated upon participant-reported clinical history. In the original workflow: Reference gene primer amplification gave estimated nucleated cell counts. Data came from immunoSEQ multiplex PCR; TCRdb stores just in-frame clones and leaves some out. V and J calls plus clone size are reproduced from that table; the DNA served to infer D and trimming. The data show about 400,000 clones, roughly nine tenths seen once.

The chain uses TRBV2 and TRBJ2-7; unclear D gene. Sequenced: PBMCs or T cells enriched from blood (not recorded which). The origin of this receptor is a woman in her twenties or thirties who had recovered from COVID-19. CDR3 region: CASTRTYEQYF. The CDR3 DNA reads TGTGCCAGCACCAGGACCTACGAGCAGTACTTC.